One sample yielded the 25 T cell receptor beta chains listed below, sequenced in a study of blood T cell repertoires in COVID-19. Only in-frame clones appear in the TCRdb table, and some are missing; sequencing was by immunoSEQ multiplex PCR. In the table there are tens of thousands of clones, approximately 82% of which are singletons. The sample was peripheral blood. These receptors all stem from a human donor in a cohort sampled during active COVID-19.

Only one count was recorded for this clone. The V and J genes are TRBV21-1 and TRBJ1-2; TRBD1, as called in the table, went unchecked against the DNA. TRBV21-1 is a pseudogene locus. The CDR3 runs 16 residues. CDR3 bases: TGTGCCAGCAGCAAACATGGTGACAGGGGCCAATATGGCTACACCTTC. This encodes CASSKHGDRGQYGYTF.

The chain recombines TRBV6-2 or TRBV6-3 with TRBJ2-1; TRBD2 aligns across 11 bases. CDR1 MNHEY and CDR2 SVGEGT come from the germline V gene. This CDR3 is 17 amino acids long. J gave up 3 bases and V 2 bases, and 6 bases lay outside the gene matches. The CDR3 DNA is TGTGCCAGCAGTTACCGTAGCGGGGGGGCGCTCTACAATGAGCAGTTCTTC. Residues: CASSYRSGGALYNEQFF.

The rearrangement joins TRBV7-2 to TRBJ1-1; D gene unclear. V was clipped by 4 bases and J by 1 base, with 13 bases between them. The length of the CDR3 is 15 residues. CDR1 is SGHTA and CDR2 is FQGNSA in the germline V gene. CDR3 in amino acids: CASSSPGVQNTEAFF. Here the CDR3 DNA reads TGTGCCAGCAGCTCCCCGGGAGTACAGAACACTGAAGCTTTCTTT.

The rearrangement joins TRBV18 to TRBJ2-5; maybe TRBD1 (6 bases). The CDR3 spans 13 residues. The V end was cut by 3 bases, the J end by 5 bases, with 10 bases between. CDR1 and CDR2 (germline): KGHSH, LQKENI. The CDR3 nucleotides are TGTGCCAGCTCACCCGACAGGCAGGAGACCCAGTACTTC. Its protein is CASSPDRQETQYF. The full variable domain, completed using reference TRBV18 and TRBJ2-5, is NAGVMQNPRHLVRRRGQEARLRCSPMKGHSHVYWYRQLPEEGLKFMVYLQKENIIDESGMPKERFSAEFPKEGPSILRIQQVVRGDSAAYFCASSPDRQETQYFGPGTRLLVL.

The genes are TRBV5-4 and TRBJ1-1; TRBD1 might be the D (5 bases). The CDR3 spans 13 residues. Trimming stripped 4 bases from V and 2 bases from J, with 9 bases between. The germline CDR1 and CDR2 sequences are SGHNT and YYREEE (reference sequence). The CDR3, as DNA: TGTGCCAGCAGCAAGACAGTAAACACTGAAGCTTTCTTT. Amino acids: CASSKTVNTEAFF. Full variable domain (remainder filled in from reference TRBV5-4 and TRBJ1-1): ETGVTQSPTHLIKTRGQQVTLRCSSQSGHNTVSWYQQALGQGPQFIFQYYREEENGRGNFPPRFSGLQFPNYSSELNVNALELDDSALYLCASSKTVNTEAFFGQGTRLTVV.

The rearrangement uses TRBV2 and TRBJ1-3, with 7 bases matching TRBD1. This CDR3 has 13 residues. The ends lost 3 bases at V and 4 bases at J; junction bases unmatched: 0. Germline CDR1 and CDR2: SNHLY and FYNNEI. This chain's CDR3 is CASSEDRGNTIYF. The CDR3 region has the DNA TGTGCCAGCAGTGAGGACAGGGGAAACACCATATATTTT. Drawing the rest from reference TRBV2 and TRBJ1-3, the complete variable domain is EPEVTQTPSHQVTQMGQEVILRCVPISNHLYFYWYRQILGQKVEFLVSFYNNEISEKSEIFDDQFSVERPDGSNFTLKIRSTKLEDSAMYFCASSEDRGNTIYFGEGSWLTVV.

Details on this clone: Germline is not matched at one junction end, which may reflect a read error. The chain carries TRBV2 and TRBJ2-1; D may be TRBD2 (5 bases). In germline, CDR1 is SNHLY, CDR2 FYNNEI. This CDR3 is 15 amino acids long. The CDR3 nucleotides are TGTGTCAGCGCCCGACATCACGGAGGTCAGAGTGAGCAGTTCTTC. The encoded protein is CVSARHHGGQSEQFF.

The chain uses TRBV4-2 and TRBJ1-5, with D possibly being TRBD1 (5 bases). Germline-derived CDR1 and CDR2 are LGHNA and YNFKEQ. The CDR3 is 17 amino acids. V was clipped by 2 bases and J by 0 bases, with 14 bases between them. The CDR3 bases are TGTGCCAGCAGCCAAACCGTAACTACAGGTAGCAATCAGCCCCAGCATTTT. Protein sequence: CASSQTVTTGSNQPQHF.

The sample holds many counts of this clone. J is TRBJ1-2 and V is TRBV19; 9 bases line up with TRBD1. CDR1 LNHDA and CDR2 SQIVND come from the germline V gene (reference sequence). CDR3 length: 16 amino acids. V lost 3 bases and J lost 6; bases outside the gene matches: 11. The CDR3 region is CASSILGKTGGDGYTF. CDR3 nucleotide sequence: TGTGCCAGTAGTATTTTGGGCAAGACAGGGGGTGATGGCTACACCTTC.

This clone was recorded only once. V usage is TRBV15 and J usage is TRBJ2-7, with a weak D call TRBD2 (5 bases). The CDR3 runs 15 residues. With 1 base removed from V and 2 bases from J, the gap between germline ends came to 12 bases. Germline V gene data show CDR1 as LNHNV and CDR2 as YYDKDF (reference sequence). The CDR3 region is CATSRAPPGTYEQYF. In DNA form, the CDR3 reads TGTGCCACCAGCAGAGCCCCCCCCGGGACCTACGAGCAGTACTTC.

This chain connects TRBV5-4 to TRBJ1-2; possible D gene TRBD1, 6 bases. From germline, CDR1 is SGHNT and CDR2 YYREEE (reference sequence). The CDR3 loop spans 15 amino acids. Trimming shortened V by 0 bases and J by 3 bases, and 12 bases separated the two germline ends. CDR3 residues: CASSLGGGLDYGYTF. CDR3 sequence (DNA): TGTGCCAGCAGCTTGGGAGGGGGTCTTGACTATGGCTACACCTTC. Full variable domain (remainder filled in from reference TRBV5-4 and TRBJ1-2): ETGVTQSPTHLIKTRGQQVTLRCSSQSGHNTVSWYQQALGQGPQFIFQYYREEENGRGNFPPRFSGLQFPNYSSELNVNALELDDSALYLCASSLGGGLDYGYTFGSGTRLTVV.

The genes are TRBV28 and TRBJ1-5; TRBD1 aligns across 7 bases. Germline assignment: CDR1 MDHEN and CDR2 SYDVKM. With V trimmed by 6 bases and J by 6 bases, 8 bases remained unmatched. This CDR3 has 14 residues. CDR3 sequence: CASSVTGATQPQHF. The CDR3, as DNA: TGTGCCAGCAGCGTCACAGGGGCGACTCAGCCCCAGCATTTT.

This clone has only a few counts. This chain connects TRBV2 to TRBJ2-6; TRBD1 matches 10 bases. This CDR3 has 17 amino acids. V was pared by 6 bases and J by 0 bases, with 5 bases of the junction left unmatched. The germline V gene has CDR1 SNHLY and CDR2 FYNNEI. CDR3 nucleotide sequence: TGTGCCAGCAGCCGGGACAGGGGTCCCTCTGGGGCCAACGTCCTGACTTTC. Protein product: CASSRDRGPSGANVLTF.

The rearrangement joins TRBV18 to TRBJ2-1; D is possibly TRBD1 (6 bases). CDR3 length: 15 residues. CDR1 and CDR2 from the germline V gene are KGHSH and LQKENI. The V end was cut by 6 bases, the J end by 5 bases, with 17 bases between. Here the CDR3 reads CASSPAGGRDNEQFF. The CDR3 bases are TGTGCCAGCTCCCCAGCTGGGGGCAGGGACAATGAGCAGTTCTTC. The full variable domain, completed using reference TRBV18 and TRBJ2-1, is NAGVMQNPRHLVRRRGQEARLRCSPMKGHSHVYWYRQLPEEGLKFMVYLQKENIIDESGMPKERFSAEFPKEGPSILRIQQVVRGDSAAYFCASSPAGGRDNEQFFGPGTRLTVL.

The rearrangement joins TRBV7-8 to TRBJ2-7; tentatively, D is TRBD1 (6 bases). The germline V gene encodes CDR1 SGHVS and CDR2 FQNEAQ. This CDR3 spans 12 amino acids. Trimming pared 5 bases from V and 4 bases from J, leaving 9 bases between. The CDR3 bases are TGTGCCAGCAGCGGACAGCGATACGAGCAGTACTTC. Translating it yields CASSGQRYEQYF.

The genes are TRBV18 and TRBJ1-4, with TRBD1 matching 8 bases. The germline CDR1 and CDR2 sequences are KGHSH and LQKENI. The junction had 10 bases not matched to a gene; V was cut back by 5 bases and J by 8 bases. The CDR3 extends over 15 amino acids. The CDR3 loop is CASSARQGSEEKLFF. For the CDR3, the DNA is TGTGCCAGCTCAGCCCGACAGGGGTCGGAGGAAAAACTGTTTTTT.

V is TRBV21-1 and J is TRBJ1-6; the table names TRBD1, a call not compared with the DNA. TRBV21-1 is given as a pseudogene. The CDR3 is 15 residues long. CDR3 sequence: CASTFRDRPHVSLHF. CDR3 nucleotides: TGTGCCAGCACCTTCCGGGACAGGCCCCATGTATCCCTCCACTTT.

This clone was picked up a small number of times. V usage is TRBV27 and J usage is TRBJ2-7; D is possibly TRBD1 (5 bases). The CDR3 has 12 residues. The germline V gene has CDR1 MNHEY and CDR2 SMNVEV (reference sequence). V was trimmed by 7 bases and J by 2 bases, leaving 9 bases between them. CDR3 in DNA: TGTGCCAGCAAAGGGGTTGCCTACGAGCAGTACTTC. Residues: CASKGVAYEQYF.

The rearrangement links TRBV5-1 to TRBJ1-4, with a weak D call TRBD1 (5 bases). The CDR3 sequence is 13 residues long. The germline V gene has CDR1 SGHRS and CDR2 YFSETQ. The V gene lost 3 bases and the J gene lost 4 bases, with 7 bases spanning the gap. CDR3 protein: CASSSDNNEKLFF. The CDR3 DNA is TGCGCCAGCAGCTCGGACAATAATGAAAAACTGTTTTTT.

The chain couples TRBV28 to TRBJ2-3; unclear D gene. The CDR3 has 13 residues. Germline CDR1 is MDHEN and CDR2 is SYDVKM. V shed 5 bases and J shed 4 bases, with 10 bases lying between them. CDR3 in DNA: TGTGCCAGCAGTGCCCCGGTGTCAGATACGCAGTATTTT. Its protein product is CASSAPVSDTQYF.

This clone was found once. The gene calls are TRBV19 and TRBJ2-2, with D tentatively TRBD2 (6 bases). The germline V and J ends were trimmed by 6 bases and 0 bases, with 14 bases remaining between them. The V gene's germline CDR1 is LNHDA and CDR2 SQIVND (reference sequence). This CDR3 has 16 residues. The CDR3: CASSLDGGPNTGELFF. The CDR3 DNA is TGTGCCAGTAGCTTAGACGGGGGTCCGAACACCGGGGAGCTGTTTTTT.

The V call is TRBV7-9, the J call TRBJ2-2; a weak D match, TRBD2 (6 bases). This CDR3 is 16 amino acids long. Germline V gene data show CDR1 as SEHNR and CDR2 as FQNEAQ (reference sequence). The V and J ends lost 8 bases and 1 base respectively, with 17 bases between them. The DNA of the CDR3 is TGTGCCAGCCCTCCGGGAGACATCAAGAACACCGGGGAGCTGTTTTTT. Protein sequence: CASPPGDIKNTGELFF. The entire variable domain, with the rest obtained from reference TRBV7-9 and TRBJ2-2, is as follows: DTGVSQNPRHKITKRGQNVTFRCDPISEHNRLYWYRQTLGQGPEFLTYFQNEAQLEKSRLLSDRFSAERPKGSFSTLEIQRTEQGDSAMYLCASPPGDIKNTGELFFGEGSRLTVL.

The chain links TRBV7-2 to TRBJ1-2; D uncertain. Trimming cost V 0 bases and J 0 bases, with 11 bases left between them. The CDR3 is made up of 16 amino acids. Germline CDR1 is SGHTA and CDR2 is FQGNSA. In nucleotides, the CDR3 is TGTGCCAGCAGCTTAGCGCACAGCCGGACTAACTATGGCTACACCTTC. This codes for CASSLAHSRTNYGYTF. The full variable domain, rest sourced from reference TRBV7-2 and TRBJ1-2, is GAGVSQSPSNKVTEKGKDVELRCDPISGHTALYWYRQSLGQGLEFLIYFQGNSAPDKSGLPSDRFSAERTGGSVSTLTIQRTQQEDSAVYLCASSLAHSRTNYGYTFGSGTRLTVV.

The chain carries TRBV24-1 and TRBJ2-5, with D perhaps TRBD2 (6 bases). CDR1 and CDR2 from the germline V gene are KGHDR and SFDVKD. The CDR3 runs 13 residues. The V end lost 5 bases, the J end lost 5 bases, and 11 bases lay between the germline ends. CDR3 amino acids: CATSVGGHETQYF. The CDR3 nucleotides read TGTGCCACCAGTGTAGGAGGGCACGAGACCCAGTACTTC.

The gene calls are TRBV5-5 and TRBJ1-4; D unclear. The CDR3 spans 12 residues. Germline V gene sequence: CDR1 SGHKS, CDR2 YYEKEE (reference sequence). V was clipped by 2 bases and J by 8 bases, with 7 bases between them. The CDR3, as DNA: TGTGCCAGCAGCTTTCGAGGGGAAAAACTGTTTTTT. Translated, it gives CASSFRGEKLFF.